The T cell receptor beta chain under discussion was sequenced for a study of TIL therapy for anti-PD-1-resistant metastatic lung cancer. Study-level background: Patients then received nivolumab; progressors got lymphodepletion, TIL and IL-2. Tumors carried a median roughly 1.6 non-synonymous mutations per megabase.

Study-wide points: This highly selected cohort may not generalize to typical lung cancer patients.

Sample time point: pre-treatment sample, taken before nivolumab and TIL therapy. Enrollment ran from late 2017 to early 2020. Germline CDR1 and CDR2: LGHNA and YSLEER. Trimming removed 0 bases from V and 5 bases from J, with 4 bases in between. This CDR3 has 12 residues. This was the immunoSEQ v3 assay. Method: immunoSEQ multiplex PCR; TCRdb's copy keeps in-frame clones and lacks some. The data show about 36,000 clones, with roughly 70% seen just once and under 7.5% held by the top ten. About this clone: Its antigen is not identified.

This specimen consisted of blood, obtained at baseline. The rearrangement joins TRBV4-3 to TRBJ2-5; no clear D gene. The source of this sequence is a person aged 25 to 79 with non-small cell lung cancer. The CDR3 here is CASSQDSETQYF. The CDR3 DNA reads as TGCGCCAGCAGCCAAGATTCCGAGACCCAGTACTTC.